This TCR beta chain was recorded in a study of blood T cell repertoires in COVID-19. Study-level information: Some COVID-19 samples were acute and others convalescent; all came from the United States, Italy and Spain.

In the authors' workflow: Amplifying reference gene primers gave estimates of nucleated cell counts. Measured with immunoSEQ multiplex PCR; TCRdb has only the in-frame clones, and not every one. V, J and clone size were drawn from that table, and D and trimming were deduced from the DNA. The sample shows 150,000 to 200,000 clones, roughly 86% of them seen only once. Trimming took 5 bases from V and 7 from J, leaving 15 bases between them. This CDR3 spans 13 amino acids. Germline loops: CDR1 SGHRS, CDR2 YFSETQ. The sample taken for sequencing was peripheral blood. The clonotype originates from a man in his forties with active or convalescent COVID-19. The V and J genes are TRBV5-1 and TRBJ1-2, with TRBD1 as a possible D gene (5 bases). CDR3 residues: CASRDPGGSGYTF. The CDR3 coding sequence is TGCGCCAGCAGAGATCCTGGGGGGTCTGGCTACACCTTC.